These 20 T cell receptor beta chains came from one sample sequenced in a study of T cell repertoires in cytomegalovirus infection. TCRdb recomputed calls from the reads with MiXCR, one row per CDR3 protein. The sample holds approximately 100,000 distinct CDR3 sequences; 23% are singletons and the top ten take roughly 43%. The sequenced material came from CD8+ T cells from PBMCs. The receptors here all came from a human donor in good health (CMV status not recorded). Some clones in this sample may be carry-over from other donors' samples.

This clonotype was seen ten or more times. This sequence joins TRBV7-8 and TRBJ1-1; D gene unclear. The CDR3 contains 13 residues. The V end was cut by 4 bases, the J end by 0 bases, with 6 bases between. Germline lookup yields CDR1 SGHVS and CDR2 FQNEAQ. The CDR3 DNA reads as TGTGCCAGCAGCTCGACGGTGAACACTGAAGCTTTCTTT. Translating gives CASSSTVNTEAFF.

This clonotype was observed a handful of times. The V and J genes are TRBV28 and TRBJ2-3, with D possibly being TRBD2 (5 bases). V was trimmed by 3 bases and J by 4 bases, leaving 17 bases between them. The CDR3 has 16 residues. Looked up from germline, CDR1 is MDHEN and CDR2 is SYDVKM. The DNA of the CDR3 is TGTGCCAGCAGTTTGCGGGCAGGCCCAGGCGCAGATACGCAGTATTTT. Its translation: CASSLRAGPGADTQYF.

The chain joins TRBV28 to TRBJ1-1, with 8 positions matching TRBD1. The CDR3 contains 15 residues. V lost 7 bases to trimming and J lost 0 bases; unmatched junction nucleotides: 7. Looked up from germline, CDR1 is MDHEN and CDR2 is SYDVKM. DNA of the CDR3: TGTGCCAGCATCCGGACAGGGCTGATGAACACTGAAGCTTTCTTT. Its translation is CASIRTGLMNTEAFF.

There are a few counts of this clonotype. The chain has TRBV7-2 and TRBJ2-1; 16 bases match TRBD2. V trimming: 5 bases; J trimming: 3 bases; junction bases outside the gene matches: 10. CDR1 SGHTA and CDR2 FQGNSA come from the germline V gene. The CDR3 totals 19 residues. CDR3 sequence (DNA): TGTGCCAGCAGCAAACCGGGACTAGCGGGAGGGTTGTTCTACAATGAGCAGTTCTTC. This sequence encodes CASSKPGLAGGLFYNEQFF.

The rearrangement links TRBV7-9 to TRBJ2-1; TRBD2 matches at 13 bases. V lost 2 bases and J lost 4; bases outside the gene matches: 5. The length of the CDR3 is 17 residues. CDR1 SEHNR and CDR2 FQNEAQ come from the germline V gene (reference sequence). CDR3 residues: CASSLQTSGGIYNEQFF. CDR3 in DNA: TGTGCCAGCAGCTTACAGACTAGCGGGGGGATTTACAATGAGCAGTTCTTC.

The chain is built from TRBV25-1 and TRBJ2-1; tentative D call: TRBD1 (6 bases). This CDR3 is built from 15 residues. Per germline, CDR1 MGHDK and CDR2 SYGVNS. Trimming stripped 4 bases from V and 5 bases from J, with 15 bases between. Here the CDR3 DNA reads TGTGCCAGCAGTGCTAGCCAGGACAGAAACAATGAGCAGTTCTTC. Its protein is CASSASQDRNNEQFF.

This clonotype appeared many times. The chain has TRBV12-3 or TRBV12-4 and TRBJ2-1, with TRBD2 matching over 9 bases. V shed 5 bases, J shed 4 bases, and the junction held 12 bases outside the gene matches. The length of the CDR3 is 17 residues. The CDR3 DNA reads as TGTGCCAGCAGTAGCTCCGGACTAGCGAGGCTATACAATGAGCAGTTCTTC. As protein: CASSSSGLARLYNEQFF.

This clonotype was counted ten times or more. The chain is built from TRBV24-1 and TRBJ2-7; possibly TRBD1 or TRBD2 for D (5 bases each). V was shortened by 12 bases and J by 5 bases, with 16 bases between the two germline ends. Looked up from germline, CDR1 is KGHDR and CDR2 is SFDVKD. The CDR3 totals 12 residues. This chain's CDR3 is CAVGRRIDEQYF. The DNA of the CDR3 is TGTGCCGTGGGACGGAGGATCGACGAGCAGTACTTC.

Here the CDR3 reads CASSLETGSYNEQFF. DNA of the CDR3: TGTGCCAGCAGTCTCGAGACTGGCTCCTACAATGAGCAGTTCTTC. The J gene is TRBJ2-1, the V gene TRBV12-3 or TRBV12-4, with D uncertain. Trimming shortened V by 5 bases and J by 0 bases, and 11 bases separated the two germline ends. The CDR3 loop spans 15 amino acids.

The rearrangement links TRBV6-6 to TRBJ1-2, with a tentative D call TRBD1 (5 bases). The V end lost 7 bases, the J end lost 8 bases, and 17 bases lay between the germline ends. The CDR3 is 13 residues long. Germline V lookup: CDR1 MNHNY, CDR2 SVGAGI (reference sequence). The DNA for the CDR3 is TGTGCCAGCACCCCTGGGGCAGTTAACGGCTACACCTTC. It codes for CASTPGAVNGYTF.

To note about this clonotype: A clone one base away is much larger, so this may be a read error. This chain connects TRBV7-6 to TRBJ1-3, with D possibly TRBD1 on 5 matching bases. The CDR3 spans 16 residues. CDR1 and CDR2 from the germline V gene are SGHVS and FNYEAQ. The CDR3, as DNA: TGTGCCAGCAGCTTAGAGGGACCTTTTTCTGGAAACCCCATATATTTT. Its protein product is CASSLEGPFSGNPIYF. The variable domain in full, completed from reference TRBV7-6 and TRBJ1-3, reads GAGVSQSPRYKVTKRGQDVALRCDPISGHVSLYWYRQALGQGPEFLTYFNYEAQQDKSGLPNDRFSAERPEGSISTLTIQRTEQRDSAMYRCASSLEGPFSGNPIYFGEGSWLTVV.

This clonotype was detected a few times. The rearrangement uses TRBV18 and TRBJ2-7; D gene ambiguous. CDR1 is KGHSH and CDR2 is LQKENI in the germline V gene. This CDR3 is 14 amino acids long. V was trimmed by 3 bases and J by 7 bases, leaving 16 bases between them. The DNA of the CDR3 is TGTGCCAGCTCACCGCCGGCAGGCTCCCCGGAGCAGTACTTC. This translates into CASSPPAGSPEQYF. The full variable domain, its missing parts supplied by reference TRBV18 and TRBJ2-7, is NAGVMQNPRHLVRRRGQEARLRCSPMKGHSHVYWYRQLPEEGLKFMVYLQKENIIDESGMPKERFSAEFPKEGPSILRIQQVVRGDSAAYFCASSPPAGSPEQYFGPGTRLTVT.

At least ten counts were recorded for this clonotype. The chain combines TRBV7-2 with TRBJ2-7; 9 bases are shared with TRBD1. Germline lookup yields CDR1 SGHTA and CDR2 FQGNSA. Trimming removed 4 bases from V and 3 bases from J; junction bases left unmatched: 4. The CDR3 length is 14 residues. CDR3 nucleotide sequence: TGTGCCAGCAGCTCCCGGGACAGGGACTACGAGCAGTACTTC. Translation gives CASSSRDRDYEQYF. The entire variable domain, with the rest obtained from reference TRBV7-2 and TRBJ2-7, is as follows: GAGVSQSPSNKVTEKGKDVELRCDPISGHTALYWYRQSLGQGLEFLIYFQGNSAPDKSGLPSDRFSAERTGGSVSTLTIQRTQQEDSAVYLCASSSRDRDYEQYFGPGTRLTVT.

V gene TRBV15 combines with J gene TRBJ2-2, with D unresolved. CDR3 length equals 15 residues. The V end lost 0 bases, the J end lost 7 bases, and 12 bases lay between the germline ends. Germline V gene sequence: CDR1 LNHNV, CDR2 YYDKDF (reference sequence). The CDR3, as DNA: TGTGCCACCAGCAGAGATTACACCCCCTTCGGGGAGCTGTTTTTT. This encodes CATSRDYTPFGELFF.

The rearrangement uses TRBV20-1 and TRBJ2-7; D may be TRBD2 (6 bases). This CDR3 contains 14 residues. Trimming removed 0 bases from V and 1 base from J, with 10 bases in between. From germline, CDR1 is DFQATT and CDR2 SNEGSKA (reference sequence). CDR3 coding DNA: TGCAGTGCTAGAGATGGGACTCCGTCCTACGAGCAGTACTTC. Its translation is CSARDGTPSYEQYF.

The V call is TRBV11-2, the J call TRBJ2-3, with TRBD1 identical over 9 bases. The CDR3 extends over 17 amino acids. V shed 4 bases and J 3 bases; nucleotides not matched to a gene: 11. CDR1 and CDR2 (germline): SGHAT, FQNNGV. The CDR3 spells CASSSINRGRRTDTQYF. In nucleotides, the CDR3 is TGTGCCAGCAGCTCCATTAACAGGGGGCGACGGACAGATACGCAGTATTTT.

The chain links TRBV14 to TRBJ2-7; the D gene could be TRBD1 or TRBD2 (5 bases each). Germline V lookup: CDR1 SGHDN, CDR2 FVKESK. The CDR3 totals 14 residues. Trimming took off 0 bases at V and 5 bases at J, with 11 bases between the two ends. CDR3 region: CASSQEGVNDEQYF. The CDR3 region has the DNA TGTGCCAGCAGCCAAGAGGGGGTGAACGACGAGCAGTACTTC.

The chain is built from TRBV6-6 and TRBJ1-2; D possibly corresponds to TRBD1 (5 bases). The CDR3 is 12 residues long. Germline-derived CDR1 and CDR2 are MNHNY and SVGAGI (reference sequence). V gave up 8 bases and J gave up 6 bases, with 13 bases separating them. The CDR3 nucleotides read TGTGCCAGCTCCGAGACAGCCAATGGCTACACCTTC. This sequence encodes CASSETANGYTF.

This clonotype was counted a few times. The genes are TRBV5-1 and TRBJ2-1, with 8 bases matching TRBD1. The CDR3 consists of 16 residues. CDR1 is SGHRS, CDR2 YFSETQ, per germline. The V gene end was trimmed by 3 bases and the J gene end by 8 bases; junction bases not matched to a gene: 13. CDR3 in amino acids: CASSYRDRGLGDEQFF. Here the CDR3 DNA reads TGCGCCAGCAGCTACCGTGACAGGGGTTTAGGAGATGAGCAGTTCTTC.

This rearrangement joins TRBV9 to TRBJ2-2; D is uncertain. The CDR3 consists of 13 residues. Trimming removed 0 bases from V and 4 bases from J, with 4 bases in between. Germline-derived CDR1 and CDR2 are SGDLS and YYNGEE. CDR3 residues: CASSVAATGELFF. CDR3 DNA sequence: TGTGCCAGCAGCGTAGCAGCCACCGGGGAGCTGTTTTTT. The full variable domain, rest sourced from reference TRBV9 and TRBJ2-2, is DSGVTQTPKHLITATGQRVTLRCSPRSGDLSVYWYQQSLDQGLQFLIQYYNGEERAKGNILERFSAQQFPDLHSELNLSSLELGDSALYFCASSVAATGELFFGEGSRLTVL.